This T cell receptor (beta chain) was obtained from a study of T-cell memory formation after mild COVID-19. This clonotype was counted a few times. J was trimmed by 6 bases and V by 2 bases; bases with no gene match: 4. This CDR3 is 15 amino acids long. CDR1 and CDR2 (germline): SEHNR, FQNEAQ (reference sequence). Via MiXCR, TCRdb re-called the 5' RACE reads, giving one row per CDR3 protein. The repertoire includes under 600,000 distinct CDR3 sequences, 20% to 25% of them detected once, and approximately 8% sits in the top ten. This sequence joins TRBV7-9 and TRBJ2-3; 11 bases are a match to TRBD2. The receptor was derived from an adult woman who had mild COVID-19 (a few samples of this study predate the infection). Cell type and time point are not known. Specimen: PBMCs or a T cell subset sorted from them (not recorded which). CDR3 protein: CASSLLAGGLDTQYF. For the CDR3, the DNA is TGTGCCAGCAGCTTACTAGCGGGAGGTTTGGATACGCAGTATTTT.